The 26 T cell receptor beta chains below were found in one sample sequenced in a study of CD8 T cell repertoires and HIV-1 epitope variants. Only in-frame clones appear in the TCRdb table, and some are missing; sequencing was by immunoSEQ multiplex PCR. Found here are about 95,000 clones, approximately 70% of them singletons; the top ten hold 20% to 30%. The specimen was uncultured baseline CD8+ T cells from peripheral blood mononuclear cells (PBMCs). The receptors originated from a male donor with HIV.

This clone was recorded once. This rearrangement joins TRBV5-1 to TRBJ2-7; possibly TRBD1 for D (6 bases). This CDR3 is built from 13 residues. Germline V gives CDR1 SGHRS, CDR2 YFSETQ. Between the trimmed V and J ends, which lost 3 bases and 3 bases, there was a span of 10 bases. The CDR3 is CASSSQGFYEQYF. The CDR3 DNA reads as TGCGCCAGCAGCTCACAGGGTTTCTACGAGCAGTACTTC.

This chain uses TRBV5-4 with TRBJ1-3, with 8 positions matching TRBD1. Germline values: CDR1 SGHNT, CDR2 YYREEE (reference sequence). The CDR3 spans 16 residues. V lost 0 bases and J lost 1; bases outside the gene matches: 3. CDR3 DNA sequence: TGTGCCAGCAGCTTGGGACAGGGGAAATCTGGAAACACCATATATTTT. Its protein is CASSLGQGKSGNTIYF.

V is TRBV6-9 and J is TRBJ2-3; either TRBD1 or TRBD2 may supply D (5 bases each). V lost 8 bases, J lost 2 bases, and 26 bases lay in between. The CDR3 extends over 18 amino acids. CDR1 and CDR2 (germline): MNHGY, SVAAGI. CDR3 DNA sequence: TGTGCCAGCCAGGAGCGTCCTACTACGATGGGGGACACAGATACGCAGTATTTT. Translated, it gives CASQERPTTMGDTDTQYF.

V is TRBV2 and J is TRBJ2-7; TRBD1 matches 7 bases. The trim removed 3 bases at V and 2 bases at J, leaving 4 bases unmatched. Germline lookup yields CDR1 SNHLY and CDR2 FYNNEI. The CDR3 runs to 14 residues. The CDR3 protein is CASSELQGAYEQYF. The CDR3 DNA follows: TGTGCCAGCAGTGAGTTGCAGGGGGCCTACGAGCAGTACTTC.

J is TRBJ2-3 and V is TRBV19; the D is unclear. V shed 3 bases and J shed 2 bases, with 12 bases lying between them. The CDR3 contains 15 residues. The germline V gene encodes CDR1 LNHDA and CDR2 SQIVND (reference sequence). This CDR3 reads CASSITSADTDTQYF. For the CDR3, the DNA is TGTGCCAGTAGTATTACCTCGGCGGACACAGATACGCAGTATTTT.

The chain has TRBV6-1 and TRBJ2-1; weak D call: TRBD2 (5 bases). Germline V gene sequence: CDR1 MNHNS, CDR2 SASEGT. The CDR3 covers 13 residues. V was cut by 5 bases and J by 10 bases, with 15 bases left in between. The CDR3 spells CASSPQLVWEQFF. Written as DNA, the CDR3 is TGTGCCAGCAGTCCCCAACTAGTATGGGAGCAGTTCTTC.

This clone occurred a few times. The chain employs TRBV5-1 and TRBJ1-5, with D unclear. The CDR3 loop spans 13 amino acids. Germline lookup yields CDR1 SGHRS and CDR2 YFSETQ. The germline V and J ends were trimmed by 0 bases and 4 bases, with 5 bases remaining between them. In DNA form, the CDR3 reads TGCGCCAGCAGCTTGGACAGTAATCAGCCCCAGCATTTT. Protein sequence: CASSLDSNQPQHF.

This clone was detected only a few times. The chain links TRBV5-4 to TRBJ2-7; D is possibly TRBD1 (6 bases). The CDR3 length is 15 residues. Trimming stripped 5 bases from V and 0 bases from J, with 15 bases between. The germline V gene has CDR1 SGHNT and CDR2 YYREEE (reference sequence). The CDR3 sequence: CASSTDRTFSYEQYF. The CDR3 DNA follows: TGTGCCAGCAGTACCGACAGGACCTTCTCCTACGAGCAGTACTTC. The full variable domain, in which reference TRBV5-4 and TRBJ2-7 provide the parts outside the CDR3, is ETGVTQSPTHLIKTRGQQVTLRCSSQSGHNTVSWYQQALGQGPQFIFQYYREEENGRGNFPPRFSGLQFPNYSSELNVNALELDDSALYLCASSTDRTFSYEQYFGPGTRLTVT.

In this sample, this clone turned up a few times. V is TRBV5-1 and J is TRBJ2-1, with D maybe TRBD2 (5 bases). The CDR3 is made up of 15 amino acids. Germline V gives CDR1 SGHRS, CDR2 YFSETQ. The V and J ends lost 0 bases and 3 bases respectively, with 10 bases between them. CDR3 nucleotide sequence: TGCGCCAGCAGCTTGGGGCTAGCCCTCTACAATGAGCAGTTCTTC. Translating gives CASSLGLALYNEQFF. The full variable domain, its missing parts supplied by reference TRBV5-1 and TRBJ2-1, is KAGVTQTPRYLIKTRGQQVTLSCSPISGHRSVSWYQQTPGQGLQFLFEYFSETQRNKGNFPGRFSGRQFSNSRSEMNVSTLELGDSALYLCASSLGLALYNEQFFGPGTRLTVL.

In its sample, this clone was seen once. The rearrangement joins TRBV7-3 to TRBJ2-3; D remains unclear. Looked up from germline, CDR1 is SGHTA and CDR2 is FQGTGA. This CDR3 has 15 residues. V lost 4 bases to trimming and J lost 2 bases, with 13 bases between them. Here the CDR3 DNA reads TGTGCCAGCAGCTCCCCCGGTATCGACACAGATACGCAGTATTTT. Protein sequence: CASSSPGIDTDTQYF. The entire variable domain, with the rest obtained from reference TRBV7-3 and TRBJ2-3, is as follows: GAGVSQTPSNKVTEKGKYVELRCDPISGHTALYWYRQSLGQGPEFLIYFQGTGAADDSGLPNDRFFAVRPEGSVSTLKIQRTERGDSAVYLCASSSPGIDTDTQYFGPGTRLTVL.

This clone appeared a few times. The chain has TRBV15 and TRBJ1-5; TRBD1 might be the D (5 bases). The CDR3 runs 15 residues. Germline V gives CDR1 LNHNV, CDR2 YYDKDF (reference sequence). The V gene lost 0 bases and the J gene lost 7 bases, with 13 bases spanning the gap. CDR3 protein: CATSREGGVGQPQHF. CDR3 DNA sequence: TGTGCCACCAGCAGAGAAGGAGGGGTAGGCCAGCCCCAGCATTTT.

The chain joins TRBV19 to TRBJ1-1; TRBD1 aligns across 8 bases. The CDR3 has 14 residues. The V segment lost 5 bases and the J segment 5 bases; nucleotides outside the gene matches: 7. CDR1 is LNHDA and CDR2 is SQIVND in the germline V gene (reference sequence). The CDR3 bases are TGTGCCAGTAGTTACGGGACAGGACAAACTGAAGCTTTCTTT. Amino acids: CASSYGTGQTEAFF.

This clone was detected once. The chain uses TRBV30 and TRBJ1-1; 7 bases match TRBD1. V lost 4 bases and J lost 1; bases outside the gene matches: 3. Germline loops: CDR1 GTSNPN, CDR2 SVGIG (reference sequence). CDR3 length: 13 amino acids. The CDR3 sequence: CAWTDRPNTEAFF. The CDR3 coding sequence is TGTGCCTGGACGGACAGGCCGAACACTGAAGCTTTCTTT. The variable domain in full, with the rest retrieved from reference TRBV30 and TRBJ1-1, is SQTIHQWPATLVQPVGSPLSLECTVEGTSNPNLYWYRQAAGRGLQLLFYSVGIGQISSEVPQNLSASRPQDRQFILSSKKLLLSDSGFYLCAWTDRPNTEAFFGQGTRLTVV.

The chain uses TRBV9 and TRBJ2-5, with D unresolved. The CDR3 consists of 13 residues. V lost 0 bases to trimming and J lost 4 bases, with 7 bases between them. The germline CDR1 and CDR2 sequences are SGDLS and YYNGEE. The CDR3 here is CASSVGLRETQYF. CDR3 in DNA: TGTGCCAGCAGCGTAGGGCTCAGAGAGACCCAGTACTTC.

The chain has TRBV5-1 and TRBJ1-1, with a tentative D call TRBD1 (6 bases). CDR1 is SGHRS, CDR2 YFSETQ, per germline. The CDR3 covers 14 residues. Trimming cost V 4 bases and J 3 bases, with 13 bases left between them. DNA of the CDR3: TGCGCCAGCAGCCCCAGACAGGTGGACACTGAAGCTTTCTTT. Translated: CASSPRQVDTEAFF.

The rearrangement uses TRBV19 and TRBJ2-1, with TRBD2 identical over 7 bases. The trim removed 3 bases at V and 9 bases at J, leaving 5 bases unmatched. CDR1 LNHDA and CDR2 SQIVND come from the germline V gene (reference sequence). CDR3 length: 13 amino acids. The CDR3 region has the DNA TGTGCCAGTAGTATCGGCGGGAGCGGTGAGCAGTTCTTC. The encoded protein is CASSIGGSGEQFF.

This clone was found once. J is TRBJ2-5 and V is TRBV5-4; the D gene is possibly TRBD2 (5 bases). Germline V gives CDR1 SGHNT, CDR2 YYREEE (reference sequence). There are 14 residues in the CDR3. Trimming took off 0 bases at V and 1 base at J, with 7 bases between the two ends. The CDR3 here is CASSLGSGQETQYF. CDR3 DNA sequence: TGTGCCAGCAGCTTGGGAAGCGGCCAAGAGACCCAGTACTTC.

The V call is TRBV28, the J call TRBJ2-6; 12 nucleotides line up with TRBD1. Looked up from germline, CDR1 is MDHEN and CDR2 is SYDVKM. The CDR3 has 18 amino acids. J lost 4 bases, V lost 6 bases, and 10 bases had no gene match. The CDR3 coding sequence is TGTGCCAGCAGGGTGCCGGGACAGGGGGCGCCCGGGGCCAACGTCCTGACTTTC. Its translation is CASRVPGQGAPGANVLTF.

The chain links TRBV6-6 to TRBJ1-1; D is unresolved. Germline loops: CDR1 MNHNY, CDR2 SVGAGI (reference sequence). The ends were cut back, 2 bases at V and 1 base at J, with 5 bases in the middle. The CDR3 consists of 13 residues. In DNA form, the CDR3 reads TGTGCCAGCAGTTACGATTCGAACACTGAAGCTTTCTTT. Protein: CASSYDSNTEAFF.

This chain uses TRBV29-1 with TRBJ2-3, with TRBD2 matching 9 bases. This CDR3 is 14 amino acids long. Germline lookup yields CDR1 SQVTM and CDR2 ANQGSEA. The ends lost 8 bases at V and 2 bases at J; junction bases unmatched: 8. The CDR3: CSKRGGAYTDTQYF. The CDR3 nucleotides are TGCAGCAAACGCGGGGGGGCGTACACAGATACGCAGTATTTT.

The rearrangement links TRBV21-1 to TRBJ2-5. TRBV21-1 is flagged as a pseudogene. The CDR3 covers 16 residues. CDR3 bases: TGTGCCAGCACCCAACCTGTGGGGGACCCCAAAGAGACCCAGTACTTC. Amino acids: CASTQPVGDPKETQYF.

The chain links TRBV6-1 to TRBJ2-1; a possible D gene is TRBD1 (6 bases). CDR3 length: 14 amino acids. CDR1 is MNHNS, CDR2 SASEGT, per germline. Between the trimmed V and J ends, which lost 6 bases and 7 bases, there was a span of 16 bases. This CDR3 reads CASRTLTGGNEQFF. The DNA of the CDR3 is TGTGCCAGCAGGACCCTGACAGGAGGTAATGAGCAGTTCTTC.

This chain connects TRBV7-8 to TRBJ1-1; D gene unclear. V was trimmed by 2 bases and J by 4 bases, leaving 5 bases between them. Germline assignment: CDR1 SGHVS and CDR2 FQNEAQ. The CDR3 totals 12 residues. The CDR3 bases are TGTGCCAGCAGCTTATCGGGCACTGAAGCTTTCTTT. It yields the protein CASSLSGTEAFF.

This clone was observed a single time. This chain uses TRBV25-1 with TRBJ2-1, with D maybe TRBD1 (5 bases). CDR3 size: 14 residues. V was pared by 3 bases and J by 6 bases, with 12 bases between. Germline V gives CDR1 MGHDK, CDR2 SYGVNS. The CDR3 DNA sequence: TGTGCCAGCAGTGATACCCAGGGTCGCAATGAGCAGTTCTTC. This sequence encodes CASSDTQGRNEQFF.

This sequence joins TRBV5-1 and TRBJ1-2; the match to TRBD1 covers 8 bases. The CDR3 extends over 16 amino acids. CDR1 SGHRS and CDR2 YFSETQ come from the germline V gene. Trimming cost V 2 bases and J 6 bases; bases outside gene matches: 12. The CDR3 here is CASSFRQGRDYDGYTF. CDR3 DNA sequence: TGCGCCAGCAGCTTCCGACAGGGGAGGGACTACGATGGCTACACCTTC.

The chain employs TRBV7-9 and TRBJ2-7; the match to TRBD1 covers 10 bases. Losses at the gene ends were 5 bases for V and 4 bases for J; bases not matched to a gene: 14. The CDR3 spans 17 residues. CDR1 is SEHNR, CDR2 FQNEAQ, per germline (reference sequence). CDR3 residues: CASSRGAVAGQGYEQYF. The CDR3 coding sequence is TGTGCCAGCAGCCGAGGGGCCGTGGCGGGACAGGGGTACGAGCAGTACTTC.